The clone carrying this TCR beta chain showed up many times. Primers targeting TRAV and TRBV primed first-strand cDNA, covering alpha and beta chains. A constant-region primer paired with the V-primer adapter amplified TCRs over around 18 PCR cycles. TCRdb processed the reads anew with MiXCR; each CDR3 protein has one entry. Seen here are 75,000 to 95,000 distinct CDR3 sequences, more than 8.5% observed once, and the top ten hold more than 0.85%. This sample was included in a study of low-dose radiotherapy and immunotherapy resistance in tumors. Overall study context: In Cohort 2, 1 Gy per fraction was delivered every two weeks, for a total of 13 Gy over 26 weeks. Ipilimumab 1 mg/kg every six weeks, together with nivolumab 240 mg every two weeks, was given intravenously to patients. Starting cycle 1 day 1, oral aspirin 300 mg was given daily for four cycles.

Time point in this sample: before trial treatment. The therapy administered to donors comprised nivolumab, ipilimumab, aspirin, low-dose cyclophosphamide and low-dose radiotherapy. The CDR3 runs to 14 residues. Trimming left V 4 bases short and J 1 base short, with 8 bases between. Germline lookup yields CDR1 PRHDT and CDR2 FYEKMQ (reference sequence). Sequenced material: PBMCs, taken before treatment. The source of this sequence is a male donor with prostate cancer. The chain carries TRBV13 and TRBJ1-5, with D possibly TRBD1 on 5 matching bases. CDR3 sequence reads: CASSSPGSNQPQHF. In nucleotides, the CDR3 is TGTGCCAGCAGCTCCCCAGGGAGCAATCAGCCCCAGCATTTT.